Presented here are 13 T cell receptor beta chains from one specimen sequenced in a study of cytomegalovirus exposure and HLA in healthy donors. Profiling relied on immunoSEQ multiplex PCR, and the TCRdb table lists in-frame clones only, not all of them. In the table there are under 250,000 clones, roughly 80% of which are singletons. The source material was PBMCs. Receptor source: a young woman in good health and CMV-seronegative.

V and J are TRBV28 and TRBJ1-5; D is uncertain. V was cut by 2 bases and J by 0 bases, with 8 bases left in between. The CDR3 sequence is 15 residues long. Per the germline V gene, CDR1 is MDHEN and CDR2 is SYDVKM. CDR3 nucleotide sequence: TGTGCCAGCAGTTTAGCCGTTTATAGCAATCAGCCCCAGCATTTT. Residues: CASSLAVYSNQPQHF.

V usage is TRBV11-2 and J usage is TRBJ2-1; D is uncertain. Germline assignment: CDR1 SGHAT and CDR2 FQNNGV. This CDR3 spans 15 amino acids. The V end was cut by 2 bases, the J end by 0 bases, with 8 bases between. The CDR3 loop reads CASSLQSSSYNEQFF. The CDR3, as DNA: TGTGCCAGCAGCTTACAGAGTAGCTCCTACAATGAGCAGTTCTTC.

The J gene is TRBJ1-1, the V gene TRBV29-1; tentatively, D is TRBD1 (6 bases). Trimming removed 7 bases at V and 2 bases at J, with 14 bases between. Germline loops: CDR1 SQVTM, CDR2 ANQGSEA. The CDR3 extends over 13 amino acids. CDR3 protein: CSAKDSLNTEAFF. In DNA, the CDR3 is TGCAGCGCCAAGGACAGCCTTAACACTGAAGCTTTCTTT.

Concerning this clone: The same CDR3 also results from other DNA sequences found in this sample. The chain joins TRBV27 to TRBJ1-2; TRBD1 matches at 11 bases. The CDR3 contains 15 residues. Germline trimming cut 4 bases from V and 4 bases from J; bases unmatched to any gene: 5. Per germline, CDR1 MNHEY and CDR2 SMNVEV (reference sequence). The CDR3 loop reads CASSSGQGAVYGYTF. CDR3 in DNA: TGTGCCAGCAGTTCCGGACAGGGGGCTGTCTATGGCTACACCTTC.

The V call is TRBV29-1, the J call TRBJ2-7; 9 bases agree with TRBD1. The CDR3 has 14 residues. CDR1 and CDR2 (germline): SQVTM, ANQGSEA. V was clipped by 2 bases and J by 3 bases; unmatched bases: 5. The CDR3 DNA sequence: TGCAGCGTTGAACCGGGACAGGGTGGCTACGAGCAGTACTTC. Protein: CSVEPGQGGYEQYF.

The rearrangement joins TRBV10-1 to TRBJ2-3, with D unclear. CDR1 is WNHNN, CDR2 SYGVQD, per germline (reference sequence). Deletions cut 5 bases from V and 2 bases from J, with 8 bases between. The CDR3 length is 13 residues. For the CDR3, the DNA is TGCGCCAGCAGTCATAAGCCCACAGATACGCAGTATTTT. Translation gives CASSHKPTDTQYF.

The gene calls are TRBV9 and TRBJ2-5; possibly TRBD2 for D (6 bases). The CDR3 has 13 amino acids. V lost 1 base, J lost 3 bases, and 7 bases lay in between. Per germline, CDR1 SGDLS and CDR2 YYNGEE. The CDR3, as DNA: TGTGCCAGCAGCGTATGGGGGGAAGAGACCCAGTACTTC. This gives the protein CASSVWGEETQYF. Variable domain in full (rest from reference TRBV9 and TRBJ2-5): DSGVTQTPKHLITATGQRVTLRCSPRSGDLSVYWYQQSLDQGLQFLIQYYNGEERAKGNILERFSAQQFPDLHSELNLSSLELGDSALYFCASSVWGEETQYFGPGTRLLVL.

The rearrangement links TRBV19 to TRBJ1-2, with 8 bases identical to TRBD1. Trimming removed 6 bases from V and 3 bases from J; junction bases left unmatched: 6. The CDR3 consists of 14 residues. Germline V gene lookup returns CDR1 LNHDA and CDR2 SQIVND (reference sequence). The CDR3 here is CASRGTGPYYGYTF. The CDR3 DNA follows: TGTGCCAGTAGGGGGACAGGCCCTTACTATGGCTACACCTTC.

This chain joins TRBV2 and TRBJ1-5; no firm D call. The CDR3 loop spans 14 amino acids. V lost 6 bases, J lost 4 bases, and 13 bases lay in between. Germline loops: CDR1 SNHLY, CDR2 FYNNEI. CDR3 residues: CASSPTEGNQPQHF. The CDR3 bases are TGTGCCAGCAGCCCCACAGAGGGAAATCAGCCCCAGCATTTT.

This clone was observed a single time. The CDR3 reads CASSEGSASGTETQYF. CDR3 nucleotides: TGTGCCAGCAGTGAAGGATCGGCTAGCGGTACAGAGACCCAGTACTTC. The rearrangement uses TRBV6-1 and TRBJ2-5, with 7 positions matching TRBD2. The germline CDR1 and CDR2 sequences are MNHNS and SASEGT. V shed 1 base, J shed 4 bases, and the junction held 9 bases outside the gene matches. The CDR3 extends over 16 amino acids.

The chain couples TRBV18 to TRBJ1-4; TRBD1 is a possible D gene (5 bases). The V gene's germline CDR1 is KGHSH and CDR2 LQKENI. V lost 2 bases, J lost 2 bases, and 9 bases lay in between. This CDR3 comprises 15 residues. CDR3 loop: CASSPGGTTNEKLFF. The CDR3 DNA reads as TGTGCCAGCTCACCAGGGGGGACGACTAATGAAAAACTGTTTTTT.

The rearrangement joins TRBV28 to TRBJ2-7, with a possible D match to TRBD2 (6 bases). CDR1 MDHEN and CDR2 SYDVKM come from the germline V gene. Trimming removed 7 bases at V and 4 bases at J, with 29 bases between. The CDR3 contains 18 residues. CDR3 in DNA: TGTGCCAGCACCTCTTTGGCGGGACGGAGTACTCGGAGTTACGAGCAGTACTTC. As protein: CASTSLAGRSTRSYEQYF.

Points on this clone: Other DNA sequences in the sample encode the same CDR3. V is TRBV5-1 and J is TRBJ1-1, with TRBD1 matching over 8 bases. V was pared by 2 bases and J by 5 bases, with 2 bases of the junction left unmatched. Germline values: CDR1 SGHRS, CDR2 YFSETQ. This CDR3 has 13 amino acids. CDR3 DNA sequence: TGCGCCAGCAGCTTCAACAGGGGGACTGAAGCTTTCTTT. It is translated as CASSFNRGTEAFF.